The 7 T cell receptor beta chains below all came from one sample that was sequenced in a study of blood T cells in healthy people across ages. The use of a sample-barcoded 5' primer and a J-beta primer mix characterized a second PCR of roughly 6 to 11 cycles. Each CDR3 protein is one row after TCRdb ran MiXCR on the 5' RACE reads. Of about 780,000 distinct CDR3 sequences listed, 60% to 80% are singletons. Sequencing input: blood. The receptor set was obtained from a man aged 25 to 40 in good health.

The chain uses TRBV7-2 and TRBJ1-5, with D hard to call. The germline CDR1 and CDR2 sequences are SGHTA and FQGNSA. The CDR3 spans 14 residues. Trimming removed 3 bases at V and 3 bases at J, with 9 bases between. The CDR3 nucleotides read TGTGCCAGCAGCTTCAAGGGCTCCAATCAGCCCCAGCATTTT. As protein: CASSFKGSNQPQHF.

V usage is TRBV5-1 and J usage is TRBJ2-3; tentative D call: TRBD1 (5 bases). V was clipped by 0 bases and J by 0 bases, with 11 bases between them. The CDR3 length is 16 residues. The V gene's germline CDR1 is SGHRS and CDR2 YFSETQ. In DNA, the CDR3 is TGCGCCAGCAGCTTGGGGGCCAGGGATAGCACAGATACGCAGTATTTT. It specifies CASSLGARDSTDTQYF.

The genes are TRBV11-3 and TRBJ2-7, with TRBD1 matching 7 bases. Germline values: CDR1 SGHNT, CDR2 YENEEA. V lost 5 bases, J lost 9 bases, and 7 bases stayed unmatched. This CDR3 is built from 12 residues. CDR3 in DNA: TGTGCCAGCAGCGGGATAACAGGGGTGCAGTACTTC. As protein: CASSGITGVQYF.

The genes are TRBV2 and TRBJ2-7; 15 positions match TRBD2. Trimming at V came to 5 bases and at J to 6 bases, leaving 5 bases not matched to a gene. The CDR3 covers 15 residues. Germline values: CDR1 SNHLY, CDR2 FYNNEI. The CDR3 coding sequence is TGTGCCAGCAGTTGGACTAGCGGGGGGGGAGCCGAGCAGTACTTC. It codes for CASSWTSGGGAEQYF.

The rearrangement links TRBV7-2 to TRBJ1-4; 9 bases are shared with TRBD1. The CDR3 spans 15 residues. Unmatched junction bases numbered 6, after V lost 5 bases and J lost 5 bases. Germline loops: CDR1 SGHTA, CDR2 FQGNSA. The CDR3 sequence is CASSATGTGNEKLFF. The CDR3 bases are TGTGCCAGCAGCGCAACCGGGACAGGGAATGAAAAACTGTTTTTT.

The chain carries TRBV4-2 and TRBJ2-5; 10 bases align to TRBD2. This CDR3 is 16 amino acids long. Losses at the gene ends were 0 bases for V and 0 bases for J; bases not matched to a gene: 1. Germline CDR1 LGHNA, CDR2 YNFKEQ. The CDR3 nucleotides are TGTGCCAGCAGCCAAGAACTAGCGGGAAACCAAGAGACCCAGTACTTC. This encodes CASSQELAGNQETQYF.

The sample holds many counts of this clonotype. Germline and junction disagree at one end, which may indicate a read error. The chain employs TRBV12-3 or TRBV12-4 and TRBJ2-1; D ambiguous. This CDR3 is built from 12 residues. CDR3 DNA sequence: TGTGCCAGCAGCTTAGGGTACAATGAGCAGTTCTTC. Translation: CASSLGYNEQFF.